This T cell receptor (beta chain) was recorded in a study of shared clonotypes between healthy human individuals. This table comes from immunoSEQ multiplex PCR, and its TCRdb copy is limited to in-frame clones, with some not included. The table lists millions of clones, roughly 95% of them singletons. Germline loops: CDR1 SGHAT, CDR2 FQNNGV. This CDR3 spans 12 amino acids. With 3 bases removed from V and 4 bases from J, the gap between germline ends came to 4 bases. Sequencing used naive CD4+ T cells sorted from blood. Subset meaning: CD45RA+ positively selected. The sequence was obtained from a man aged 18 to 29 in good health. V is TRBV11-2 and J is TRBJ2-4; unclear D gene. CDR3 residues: CASSLGKNIQYF. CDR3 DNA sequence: TGTGCCAGCAGCTTGGGGAAAAACATTCAGTACTTC.